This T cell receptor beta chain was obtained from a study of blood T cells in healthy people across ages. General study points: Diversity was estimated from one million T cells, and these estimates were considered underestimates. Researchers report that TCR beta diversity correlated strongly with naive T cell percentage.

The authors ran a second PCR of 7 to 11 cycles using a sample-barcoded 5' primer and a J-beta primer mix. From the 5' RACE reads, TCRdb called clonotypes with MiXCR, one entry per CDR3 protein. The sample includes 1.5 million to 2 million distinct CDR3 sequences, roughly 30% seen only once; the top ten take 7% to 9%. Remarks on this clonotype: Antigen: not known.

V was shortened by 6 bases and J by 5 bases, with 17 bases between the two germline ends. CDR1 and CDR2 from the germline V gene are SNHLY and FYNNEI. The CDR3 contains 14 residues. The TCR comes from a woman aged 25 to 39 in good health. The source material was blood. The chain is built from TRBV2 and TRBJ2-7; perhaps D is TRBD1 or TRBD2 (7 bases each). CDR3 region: CASRLGGGKDEQYF. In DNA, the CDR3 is TGTGCCAGCAGGTTGGGAGGGGGCAAGGACGAGCAGTACTTC.